The 22 T cell receptor beta chains listed next were all sequenced from one sample in a study of T-cell memory formation after mild COVID-19. MiXCR, applied by TCRdb to the 5' RACE reads, yields one record per CDR3 protein. This table holds some 310,000 distinct CDR3 sequences, 20% to 25% found once. The specimen sequenced was PBMCs or a T cell subset sorted from them (not recorded which). The source of these receptors is a man between 18 and 35 years old who had mild COVID-19 (a few samples of this study predate the infection). Cell type and time point are not known.

J is TRBJ2-7 and V is TRBV19; no reliable D call. Trimming left V 2 bases short and J 5 bases short, with 10 bases between. CDR1 is LNHDA, CDR2 SQIVND, per germline (reference sequence). There are 13 residues in the CDR3. The CDR3 DNA sequence: TGTGCCAGTAGTATAAGTTGGTCAGACGAGCAGTACGTC. Residues: CASSISWSDEQYV.

V usage is TRBV5-3 and J usage is TRBJ1-1; possibly TRBD1 for D (6 bases). TRBV5-3 is an open reading frame, and its role is uncertain. CDR3 size: 16 residues. Trimming took off 3 bases at V and 4 bases at J, with 19 bases between the two ends. The CDR3 DNA is TGTGCCAGAAGCTCCCGGGGGGAGGGGGACTCCACTGAAGCTTTCTTT. Translation gives CARSSRGEGDSTEAFF.

This rearrangement joins TRBV3-1 to TRBJ2-3; D is perhaps TRBD1 or TRBD2 (5 bases each). The CDR3 extends over 16 amino acids. Germline CDR1 and CDR2: LGHDT and YNNKEL (reference sequence). The V gene lost 1 base and the J gene lost 4 bases, with 15 bases spanning the gap. The DNA for the CDR3 is TGTGCCAGCAGCCAAGGGCCGGGAACAGGCTCAGATACGCAGTATTTT. Protein sequence: CASSQGPGTGSDTQYF.

In its sample, this clonotype was seen a few times. The V and J genes are TRBV7-3 and TRBJ2-1; D possibly matches TRBD1 or TRBD2 (6 bases each). Germline V gene data show CDR1 as SGHTA and CDR2 as FQGTGA. There are 15 residues in the CDR3. V was cut by 0 bases and J by 5 bases, with 11 bases left in between. CDR3 amino acids: CASSLTRGAHNEQFF. As DNA, the CDR3 is TGTGCCAGCAGCTTAACTAGGGGGGCGCACAATGAGCAGTTCTTC.

This clonotype has a count of ten or more. This chain joins TRBV5-1 and TRBJ2-3; 13 nucleotides align to TRBD2. The CDR3 runs 16 residues. The junction had 7 bases not matched to a gene; V was cut back by 1 base and J by 8 bases. Germline V gene lookup returns CDR1 SGHRS and CDR2 YFSETQ. The DNA for the CDR3 is TGCGCCAGCAGCTTGTATACTAGCGGGGGGGCAATTACGCAGTATTTT. Translation: CASSLYTSGGAITQYF.

This clonotype was detected only a few times. Given a much more abundant clone one base away, this may be a read error. The rearrangement joins TRBV29-1 to TRBJ2-2, with D perhaps matching TRBD2 (5 bases). Per germline, CDR1 SQVTM and CDR2 ANQGSEA. The CDR3 is 15 amino acids. The CDR3 region has the DNA TGCAGCGTTCGAAGCGGACTCGCGAACACCGTGGAGCTGTTTTTT. Residues: CSVRSGLANTVELFF.

The chain carries TRBV7-2 and TRBJ1-5; D call uncertain. V shed 5 bases and J shed 5 bases, with 13 bases lying between them. This CDR3 is built from 14 residues. Per the germline V gene, CDR1 is SGHTA and CDR2 is FQGNSA. The CDR3 loop is CASSPLSLDQPQHF. CDR3 DNA sequence: TGTGCCAGCAGCCCCCTTAGCCTTGATCAGCCCCAGCATTTT.

The chain employs TRBV24-1 and TRBJ1-5; D gene unclear. Germline-derived CDR1 and CDR2 are KGHDR and SFDVKD. V dropped 7 bases and J dropped 2 bases, with 8 bases sitting between them. The CDR3 consists of 13 residues. CDR3 nucleotide sequence: TGTGCCACCAGCGTGGACGGCAATCAGCCCCAGCATTTT. Amino acid sequence: CATSVDGNQPQHF.

This clonotype showed up just a few times. The chain uses TRBV5-6 and TRBJ2-7; 7 nucleotides match TRBD1. Per germline, CDR1 SGHDT and CDR2 YYEEEE. V was clipped by 0 bases and J by 3 bases; unmatched bases: 12. The CDR3 contains 17 residues. The CDR3 loop reads CASSLALGTATLYEQYF. The CDR3 DNA is TGTGCCAGCAGCTTGGCCTTGGGGACAGCTACTCTCTACGAGCAGTACTTC.

This clonotype was detected only a few times. The rearrangement uses TRBV6-1 and TRBJ2-5; D assignment may be TRBD1 or TRBD2 (5 bases each). Between the trimmed V and J ends, which lost 11 bases and 1 base, there was a span of 11 bases. The V gene's germline CDR1 is MNHNS and CDR2 SASEGT. The CDR3 loop spans 12 amino acids. For the CDR3, the DNA is TGTGCCGGCTCCGGGACCCAAGAGACCCAGTACTTC. Protein product: CAGSGTQETQYF.

The rearrangement joins TRBV5-1 to TRBJ2-7, with 13 bases that match TRBD2. CDR1 is SGHRS, CDR2 YFSETQ, per germline. CDR3 size: 15 residues. V gave up 4 bases and J gave up 2 bases; unmatched junction bases: 3. This CDR3 reads CASSKTSGGTYEQYF. The CDR3 DNA is TGCGCCAGCAGCAAGACTAGCGGGGGGACCTACGAGCAGTACTTC.

This clonotype was observed a handful of times. CDR3 bases: TGTGCCAGCAGTTACTCGAGGGGAACAGATACGCAGTATTTT. Its translation is CASSYSRGTDTQYF. The gene calls are TRBV6-5 and TRBJ2-3; tentatively, D is TRBD1 or TRBD2 (5 bases each). Per the germline V gene, CDR1 is MNHEY and CDR2 is SVGAGI. Between the trimmed V and J ends, which lost 0 bases and 3 bases, there was a span of 7 bases. The CDR3 totals 14 residues.

This rearrangement joins TRBV25-1 to TRBJ1-6; D call uncertain. V was shortened by 2 bases and J by 10 bases, with 21 bases between the two germline ends. Looked up from germline, CDR1 is MGHDK and CDR2 is SYGVNS. The CDR3 length is 17 residues. The CDR3 sequence: CASSEKLVSKRGSPLHF. CDR3 in DNA: TGTGCCAGCAGTGAAAAGTTGGTGTCGAAAAGAGGGTCACCCCTCCACTTT.

V is TRBV6-2 or TRBV6-3 and J is TRBJ1-1; D is uncertain. Trimming stripped 6 bases from V and 3 bases from J, with 8 bases between. Germline V gene data show CDR1 as MNHEY and CDR2 as SVGEGT. This CDR3 is built from 12 residues. The CDR3 is CASSRIYTEAFF. As DNA, the CDR3 is TGTGCCAGCAGCCGTATTTACACTGAAGCTTTCTTT.

This clonotype has more than one count but fewer than ten. The chain carries TRBV29-1 and TRBJ2-3; tentative D call: TRBD2 (6 bases). V shed 6 bases and J shed 2 bases, with 12 bases lying between them. CDR3 size: 13 residues. Germline V gives CDR1 SQVTM, CDR2 ANQGSEA. The chain's CDR3 is CSVVGGATDTQYF. CDR3 bases: TGCAGCGTGGTCGGGGGAGCCACAGATACGCAGTATTTT.

This chain uses TRBV18 with TRBJ1-1, with 9 bases identical to TRBD1. CDR3 size: 13 residues. Germline-derived CDR1 and CDR2 are KGHSH and LQKENI. The ends lost 3 bases at V and 7 bases at J; junction bases unmatched: 3. The CDR3 region is CASSPGQGREAFF. CDR3 coding DNA: TGTGCCAGCTCACCGGGACAGGGCCGTGAAGCTTTCTTT.

The chain recombines TRBV3-1 with TRBJ2-7; D not resolved. Germline assignment: CDR1 LGHDT and CDR2 YNNKEL (reference sequence). Trimming stripped 8 bases from V and 1 base from J, with 3 bases between. The CDR3 totals 10 residues. CDR3 sequence reads: CASGSYEQYF. The DNA of the CDR3 is TGTGCCAGCGGGTCCTACGAGCAGTACTTC.

This chain joins TRBV28 and TRBJ1-1; D remains ambiguous. Per germline, CDR1 MDHEN and CDR2 SYDVKM. The CDR3 sequence is 11 residues long. The V gene lost 7 bases and the J gene lost 1 base, with 4 bases spanning the gap. The CDR3 loop reads CASIENTEAFF. As DNA, the CDR3 is TGTGCCAGCATCGAGAACACTGAAGCTTTCTTT.

The chain employs TRBV5-1 and TRBJ2-1; 7 positions agree with TRBD1. After removal of 2 bases from V and 4 bases from J, the junction contained 3 bases not matched to a gene. This CDR3 is 14 amino acids long. Germline V gene lookup returns CDR1 SGHRS and CDR2 YFSETQ. In DNA form, the CDR3 reads TGCGCCAGCAGCTTTCAGGGGGAATACAATGAGCAGTTCTTC. This encodes CASSFQGEYNEQFF. The full variable domain, its missing parts supplied by reference TRBV5-1 and TRBJ2-1, is KAGVTQTPRYLIKTRGQQVTLSCSPISGHRSVSWYQQTPGQGLQFLFEYFSETQRNKGNFPGRFSGRQFSNSRSEMNVSTLELGDSALYLCASSFQGEYNEQFFGPGTRLTVL.

Details on this clonotype: The junction departs from the called germline gene at one end, perhaps through a read error. This chain connects TRBV6-5 to TRBJ1-2, with D perhaps TRBD1 (5 bases). CDR3 length equals 15 residues. CDR1 is MNHEY and CDR2 is SVGAGI in the germline V gene. This CDR3 reads CASSYLTSDIQGYTF. The CDR3 DNA sequence: TGTGCCAGCAGTTACTTGACTTCGGACATACAAGGCTACACATTC.

This clonotype has just a few counts. The chain has TRBV20-1 and TRBJ2-3; possibly TRBD2 for D (5 bases). The CDR3 has 15 residues. Germline CDR1 is DFQATT and CDR2 is SNEGSKA (reference sequence). Trimming cost V 6 bases and J 1 base, with 17 bases left between them. The CDR3 region is CSAPPAGGGTDTQYF. CDR3 sequence (DNA): TGCAGTGCGCCCCCAGCCGGAGGTGGCACAGATACGCAGTATTTT.

The gene calls are TRBV18 and TRBJ2-2; no definite D call. The germline CDR1 and CDR2 sequences are KGHSH and LQKENI. Trimming stripped 5 bases from V and 5 bases from J, with 9 bases between. This CDR3 has 13 residues. CDR3 region: CASSSTMTGELFF. For the CDR3, the DNA is TGTGCCAGCTCATCTACGATGACCGGGGAGCTGTTTTTT.